This T cell receptor beta chain was recorded in a study of blood T cell repertoires in COVID-19. Profiled with immunoSEQ multiplex PCR; TCRdb holds only in-frame clones, not every one. This table holds some 98,000 clones, roughly four fifths found once. V was pared by 4 bases and J by 0 bases, with 12 bases of the junction left unmatched. This CDR3 contains 19 residues. The germline V gene encodes CDR1 LGHNA and CDR2 YNFKEQ. Sequencing was done on a sample of peripheral blood. The sequence was collected from a man between 65 and 79 years old with acute or convalescent COVID-19. This chain uses TRBV4-2 with TRBJ2-6, with 7 bases matching TRBD1. The CDR3 region has the DNA TGTGCCAGCAGCCCGTCACCGGGACAGCTCCTCTCTGGGGCCAACGTCCTGACTTTC. As protein: CASSPSPGQLLSGANVLTF.